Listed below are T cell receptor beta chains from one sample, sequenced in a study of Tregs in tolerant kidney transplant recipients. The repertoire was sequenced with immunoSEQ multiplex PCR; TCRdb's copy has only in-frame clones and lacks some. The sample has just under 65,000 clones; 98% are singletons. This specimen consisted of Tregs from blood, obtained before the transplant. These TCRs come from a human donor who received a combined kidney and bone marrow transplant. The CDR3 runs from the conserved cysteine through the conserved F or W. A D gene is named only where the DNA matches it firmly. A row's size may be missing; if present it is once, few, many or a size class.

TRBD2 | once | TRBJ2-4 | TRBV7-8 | TGTGCCAGCAGCCCTCGGATAGCGGGCTCAGGAATTCAGTACTTC | CASSPRIAGSGIQYF
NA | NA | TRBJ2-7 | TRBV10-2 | TGCGCCAGCAGTGGGGGGGTCTACGAGCAGTACTTC | CASSGGVYEQYF
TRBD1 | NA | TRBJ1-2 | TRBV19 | TGTGCCAGTAGGCTGGGACAGACCTACTATGGCTACACCTTC | CASRLGQTYYGYTF
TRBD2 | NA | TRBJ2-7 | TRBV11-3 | TGTGCCAGCAGCTTAGAGGGACTAGCGGGATACGAGCAGTACTTC | CASSLEGLAGYEQYF
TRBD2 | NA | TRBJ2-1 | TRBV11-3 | TGTGCCAGCAATGGCGGGAGTTACCGGGGGAATGAGCAGTTCTTC | CASNGGSYRGNEQFF
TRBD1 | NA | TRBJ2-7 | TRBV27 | TGTGCCAGCAGTCTCACGGACAGGGTGGGTTGGCAGTACTTC | CASSLTDRVGWQYF
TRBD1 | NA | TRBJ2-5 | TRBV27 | TGTGCCAGCAGAGTGACAGGGGGGGAGACCCAGTACTTC | CASRVTGGETQYF
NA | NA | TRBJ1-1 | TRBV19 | TGTGCCAGTAGTATATGGGCAGGGGACACTGAAGCTTTCTTT | CASSIWAGDTEAFF
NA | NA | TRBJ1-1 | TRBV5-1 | TGCGCCAGCAGCTCCCACCCAGCGGGCATTATTTCTGAAGCTTTCTTT | CASSSHPAGIISEAFF
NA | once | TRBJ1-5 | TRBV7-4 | TGTGCCAGCAGCTTAGATGAGTACGGGCCCCAGCATTTT | CASSLDEYGPQHF
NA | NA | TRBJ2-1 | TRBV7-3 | TGTGCCAGCAGCAACTACAGGGGGGGGATTGGCTACAATGAGCAGTTCTTC | CASSNYRGGIGYNEQFF
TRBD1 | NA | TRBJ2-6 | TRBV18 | TGTGCCAGCTCACACCGGGACAGAAAAGACTCTGGGGCCAACGTCCTGACTTTC | CASSHRDRKDSGANVLTF
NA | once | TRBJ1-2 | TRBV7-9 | TGTGCCAGCAGCAGGGACATCTATGGCTACACCTTC | CASSRDIYGYTF
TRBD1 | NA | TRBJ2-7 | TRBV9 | TGTGCCAGCAGCCTAGGGGGCGCCCTCTCCTACGAGCAGTACTTC | CASSLGGALSYEQYF
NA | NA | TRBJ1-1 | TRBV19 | TGTGCCAGTAACTGGGGGGATATGAACACTGAAGCTTTCTTT | CASNWGDMNTEAFF
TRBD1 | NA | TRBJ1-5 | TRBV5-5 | TGTGCCAGCAGCCTGGGACAGGGAATCCGCTATGGCAATCAGCCCCAGCATTTT | CASSLGQGIRYGNQPQHF
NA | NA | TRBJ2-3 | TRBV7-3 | TGTGCCAGCAGCGAAAGTGGGGGCTTTAGTGAGCAATATTTT | CASSESGGFSEQYF
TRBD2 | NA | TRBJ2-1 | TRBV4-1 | TGCGCCAGCAGGCCGGGACTAGGCCCCTACAATGAGCAGTTCTTC | CASRPGLGPYNEQFF
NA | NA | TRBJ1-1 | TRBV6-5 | TGTGCCAGCAGTTACTCGCCAGGGCAGAACACTGAAGCTTTCTTT | CASSYSPGQNTEAFF
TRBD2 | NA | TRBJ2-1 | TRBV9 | TGTGCCAGCAACCTAGCGGGGGGGGTCAGCTCCTACAATGAGCAGTTCTTC | CASNLAGGVSSYNEQFF
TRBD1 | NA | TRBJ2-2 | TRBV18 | TGTGCCAGCTTCCCTGGACAGGGGGCCTCGAACACCGGGGAGCTGTTTTTT | CASFPGQGASNTGELFF
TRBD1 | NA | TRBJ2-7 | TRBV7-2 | TGTGCCAGCAGCCCGCAGGGGGCGTTCTCCTACGAGCAGTACTTC | CASSPQGAFSYEQYF
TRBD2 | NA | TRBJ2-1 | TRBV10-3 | TGTGCCATCAGGAGAGCGACTAGCGGTTACAATGAGCAGTTCTTC | CAIRRATSGYNEQFF
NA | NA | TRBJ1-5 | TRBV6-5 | TGTGCCAACCCCCGACAGCGGGGCAATCAGCCCCAGCATTTT | CANPRQRGNQPQHF
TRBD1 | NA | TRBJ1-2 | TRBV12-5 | TGTGCTAGTGACACCCCCCACCCAGGGGGCCCCGGCTACTATGGCTACACCTTC | CASDTPHPGGPGYYGYTF
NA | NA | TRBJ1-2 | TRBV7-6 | TGTGCCAGCAGCTTAAACCCAGGGTCCTTAGCTAACTATGGCTACACCTTC | CASSLNPGSLANYGYTF
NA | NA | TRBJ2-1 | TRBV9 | TGTGCCAGCAGCCTCCGGGGCTCCTACAATGAGCAGTTCTTC | CASSLRGSYNEQFF
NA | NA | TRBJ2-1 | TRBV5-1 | TGCGCCAGCAGCTTGAATTCTGTGAGCTCCTACAATGAGCAGTTCTTC | CASSLNSVSSYNEQFF
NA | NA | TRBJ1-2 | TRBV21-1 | TGTGCCAGCAGCAAGGGACTCTCCGGTCATGGCTACACCTTC | CASSKGLSGHGYTF
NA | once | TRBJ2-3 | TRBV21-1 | TGTGCCAGCAGCCCGCGAGAGCGGGAGGGCCGAACAGATACGCAGTATTTT | CASSPREREGRTDTQYF
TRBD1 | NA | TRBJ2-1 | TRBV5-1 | TGCGCCAGCAGCACCGGACAGGGGGTACCCTACAATGAGCAGTTCTTC | CASSTGQGVPYNEQFF
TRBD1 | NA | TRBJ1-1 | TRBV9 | TGTGCCAGCAGCCAGGCAGGGGGCACTGAAGCTTTCTTT | CASSQAGGTEAFF
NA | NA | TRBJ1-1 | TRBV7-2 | TGTGCCAGCAGCTCCCACTCGAACACTGAAGCTTTCTTT | CASSSHSNTEAFF
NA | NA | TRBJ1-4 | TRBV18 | TGTGCCAGCTCAACGGACCGGGAGAAACTGTTTTTT | CASSTDREKLFF
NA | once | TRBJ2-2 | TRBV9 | TGTGCCAGCAGCGTAGGAGGAGCGTCAACCGGGGAGCTGTTTTTT | CASSVGGASTGELFF
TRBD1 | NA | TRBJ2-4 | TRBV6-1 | TGTGCCACCAGGGGGCAGGGTAAAAACATTCAGTACTTC | CATRGQGKNIQYF
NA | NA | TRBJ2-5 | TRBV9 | TGTGCCAGCAGCGTAGGGACACAAGAGACCCAGTACTTC | CASSVGTQETQYF
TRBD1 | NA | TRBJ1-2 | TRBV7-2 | TGTGCCAGCAGCTTAGATTCCGGGACAGGGCCTTATGGCTACACCTTC | CASSLDSGTGPYGYTF
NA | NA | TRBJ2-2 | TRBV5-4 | TGTGCCAGCAGCTTGGGGGTGGGAGGTCACACCGGGGAGCTGTTTTTT | CASSLGVGGHTGELFF
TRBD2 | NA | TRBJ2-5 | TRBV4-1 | TGCGCCAGCAGCCAAGGGACTAGCGGCGGGGAGACCCAGTACTTC | CASSQGTSGGETQYF
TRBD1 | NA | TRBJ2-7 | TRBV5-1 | TGCGCCAGCAGCTTGGACTGGGGCAGGGGGAGTTACGAGCAGTACTTC | CASSLDWGRGSYEQYF
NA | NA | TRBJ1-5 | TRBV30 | TGTGCCTGGTCCGGGGATAGCAATCAGCCCCAGCATTTT | CAWSGDSNQPQHF
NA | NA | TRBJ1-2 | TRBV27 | TGTGCCAGCAGTTCATTATCGATGGGGGCGTCGAGGTACACCTTC | CASSSLSMGASRYTF
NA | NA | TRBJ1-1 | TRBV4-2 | TGTGCCAGCAGCCAGATGACAGGCGGGAACACTGAAGCTTTCTTT | CASSQMTGGNTEAFF
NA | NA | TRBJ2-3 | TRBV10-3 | TGTGCCATCAGTGACCGGTCTAGCACAGATACGCAGTATTTT | CAISDRSSTDTQYF
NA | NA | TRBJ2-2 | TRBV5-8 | TGTGCCAGCAGCAGAGCACAGGGTACGAACACCGGGGAGCTGTTTTTT | CASSRAQGTNTGELFF
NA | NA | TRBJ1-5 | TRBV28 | TGTGCCAGCAACTCCCTAGGGAGTATTCAGCCCCAGCATTTT | CASNSLGSIQPQHF
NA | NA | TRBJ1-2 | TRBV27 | TGTGCCAGCAGTTTGAAGCGGACAGCTAACTATGGCTACACCTTC | CASSLKRTANYGYTF
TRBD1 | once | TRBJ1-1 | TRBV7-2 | TGTGCCAGCAGCATCCGGACAGGGGGGAGGACTGAAGCTTTCTTT | CASSIRTGGRTEAFF
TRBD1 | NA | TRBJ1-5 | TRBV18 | TGTGCCAGCTCACTATTCGCCAGGGGGCGCGGGCAGCCCCAGCATTTT | CASSLFARGRGQPQHF
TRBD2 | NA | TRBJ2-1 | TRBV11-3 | TGTGCCAGCAGCCCCCTCCCCCCGTGGGAGGGCTCCTACAATGAGCAGTTCTTC | CASSPLPPWEGSYNEQFF
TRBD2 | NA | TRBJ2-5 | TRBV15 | TGTGCCACCAGCAGAGCGTCGACTAGCGGGTTACCCAAGACCCAGTACTTC | CATSRASTSGLPKTQYF
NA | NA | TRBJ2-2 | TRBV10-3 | TGTGCCATCAGGGGCTCGGGGAGGACGAACACCGGGGAGCTGTTTTTT | CAIRGSGRTNTGELFF
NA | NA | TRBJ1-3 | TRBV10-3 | TGTGCCATCAGTGAGTCGGGAGGGGCTGGAAACACCATATATTTT | CAISESGGAGNTIYF
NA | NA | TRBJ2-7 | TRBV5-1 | TGCGCCAGCAGCCCCAAGATACCCGGGACACCACCCTACGAGCAGTACTTC | CASSPKIPGTPPYEQYF
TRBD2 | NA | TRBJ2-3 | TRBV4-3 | TGCGCCAGCAGCTTAAGAAGGGGAACTAGCGGGAGCACAGATACGCAGTATTTT | CASSLRRGTSGSTDTQYF
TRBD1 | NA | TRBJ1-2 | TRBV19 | TGTGCCAGTAGTACTCGACAGGGAGGTGGCTACACCTTC | CASSTRQGGGYTF
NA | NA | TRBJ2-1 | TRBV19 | TGTGCCAGTAGTGTTCCGTATAATGAGCAGTTCTTC | CASSVPYNEQFF
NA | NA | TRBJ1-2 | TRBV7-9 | TGTGCCAGCAGCTTAGCGAGCGCAGGGGTGGGATATGGCTACACCTTC | CASSLASAGVGYGYTF
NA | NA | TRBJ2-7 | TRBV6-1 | TGTGCCAGCAGCCCTTTCTACGAGCAGTACTTC | CASSPFYEQYF